These 32 T cell receptor beta chains were sequenced from one sample in a study of T cell repertoires in cytomegalovirus infection. TCRdb fed the reads into MiXCR, producing one record per CDR3 protein. Of some 590,000 distinct CDR3 sequences listed, roughly 43% were seen once; the top ten hold 48%. Their target antigens are unknown. Here the sequenced sample was cultured PBMCs, taken from culture after CMV antigen stimulation. The receptor source for this set is a human donor in good health (CMV status not recorded). Some clones in this sample may be carry-over from other donors' samples.

This clonotype has more than one count but fewer than ten. The chain couples TRBV28 to TRBJ2-1, with D perhaps matching TRBD1 (7 bases). With 5 bases removed from V and 7 bases from J, the gap between germline ends came to 21 bases. The CDR3 consists of 16 residues. Germline values: CDR1 MDHEN, CDR2 SYDVKM. CDR3 coding DNA: TGTGCCAGCAGTCCCCTGACAGGGAGGCCTATAAATGAGCAGTTCTTC. Its translation is CASSPLTGRPINEQFF.

This clonotype is a singleton in its sample. This rearrangement joins TRBV27 to TRBJ2-1; TRBD2 agrees at 14 bases. CDR3 length equals 20 residues. Unmatched junction bases numbered 16, after V lost 1 base and J lost 8 bases. Germline assignment: CDR1 MNHEY and CDR2 SMNVEV (reference sequence). The CDR3 bases are TGTGCCAGCAGTTTATTTTACGGGACTAGCGGGGGTGCCCGGGGGGATGAGCAGTTCTTC. It yields the protein CASSLFYGTSGGARGDEQFF.

The genes are TRBV7-2 and TRBJ2-7; D gene ambiguous. This CDR3 is 14 amino acids long. Per germline, CDR1 SGHTA and CDR2 FQGNSA. V was clipped by 2 bases and J by 0 bases, with 8 bases between them. Here the CDR3 DNA reads TGTGCCAGCAGCTTAAAACAGAGCTCCTACGAGCAGTACTTC. It encodes CASSLKQSSYEQYF.

The V gene is TRBV6-2 or TRBV6-3, the J gene TRBJ2-3; D gene ambiguous. With 6 bases removed from V and 2 bases from J, the gap between germline ends came to 12 bases. Germline V gene data show CDR1 as MNHEY and CDR2 as SVGEGT. The CDR3 spans 14 residues. CDR3 in DNA: TGTGCCAGCAGACGAGACCTTACCACAGATACGCAGTATTTT. Protein product: CASRRDLTTDTQYF.

The chain employs TRBV10-3 and TRBJ1-3; maybe TRBD1 (6 bases). CDR3 length: 15 residues. V was shortened by 4 bases and J by 0 bases, with 10 bases between the two germline ends. CDR1 is ENHRY and CDR2 is SYGVKD in the germline V gene. The chain's CDR3 is CAISAGDTSGNTIYF. The CDR3 bases are TGTGCCATCAGTGCTGGGGACACCTCTGGAAACACCATATATTTT.

The chain joins TRBV6-1 to TRBJ2-7; no reliable D call. Germline V gene lookup returns CDR1 MNHNS and CDR2 SASEGT. Deletions cut 5 bases from V and 0 bases from J, with 11 bases between. This CDR3 is 14 amino acids long. CDR3 in amino acids: CASSSRADSYEQYF. The CDR3 nucleotides read TGTGCCAGCAGTAGTAGGGCGGACTCCTACGAGCAGTACTTC.

This clonotype was picked up a small number of times. This chain joins TRBV7-9 and TRBJ1-2; D is unresolved. Germline loops: CDR1 SEHNR, CDR2 FQNEAQ (reference sequence). This CDR3 spans 13 amino acids. Trimming took 7 bases from V and 6 from J, leaving 15 bases between them. CDR3 bases: TGTGCCAGCACTTCCACGGAGCCCCATGGCTACACCTTC. Its translation is CASTSTEPHGYTF.

A single count supports this clonotype. The V call is TRBV2, the J call TRBJ1-6, with D uncertain. This CDR3 contains 13 residues. Trimming left V 4 bases short and J 6 bases short, with 7 bases between. Per the germline V gene, CDR1 is SNHLY and CDR2 is FYNNEI. For the CDR3, the DNA is TGTGCCAGCAGTGGGCAGTCTAATTCACCCCTCCACTTT. Translated, it gives CASSGQSNSPLHF.

This clonotype was recorded a few times. This chain uses TRBV20-1 with TRBJ1-6; maybe TRBD1 (5 bases). Germline V gene lookup returns CDR1 DFQATT and CDR2 SNEGSKA (reference sequence). This CDR3 is 14 amino acids long. The germline V and J ends were trimmed by 6 bases and 7 bases, with 16 bases remaining between them. CDR3 nucleotides: TGCAGTGCCCGCTCCGGGGGGAGGAATTCACCCCTCCACTTT. Translation gives CSARSGGRNSPLHF.

The chain carries TRBV4-3 and TRBJ1-1; D unclear. The CDR3 loop spans 15 amino acids. Trimming cost V 3 bases and J 1 base, with 12 bases left between them. Germline V gives CDR1 LGHNA, CDR2 YSLEER. The CDR3 reads CASSHRMTQNTEAFF. DNA of the CDR3: TGCGCCAGCAGCCACCGGATGACCCAGAACACTGAAGCTTTCTTT.

V is TRBV7-9 and J is TRBJ2-1; D is unclear. This CDR3 spans 13 amino acids. The germline V gene encodes CDR1 SEHNR and CDR2 FQNEAQ (reference sequence). V lost 8 bases to trimming and J lost 8 bases, with 16 bases between them. The CDR3 protein is CASLFERPDEQFF. CDR3 coding DNA: TGTGCCAGCTTGTTTGAGCGACCCGATGAGCAGTTCTTC.

The gene calls are TRBV28 and TRBJ2-3; D ambiguous. Germline loops: CDR1 MDHEN, CDR2 SYDVKM. The V end was cut by 3 bases, the J end by 5 bases, with 9 bases between. CDR3 length: 13 amino acids. Here the CDR3 reads CASSFSGRDTQYF. The CDR3 DNA sequence: TGTGCCAGCAGTTTCTCCGGCAGAGATACGCAGTATTTT.

In its sample, this clonotype was seen many times. The chain's CDR3 is CASSLLAGDREQYF. CDR3 DNA sequence: TGTGCCAGCAGCTTACTAGCGGGGGACCGCGAGCAGTACTTC. This chain joins TRBV7-6 and TRBJ2-7, with 10 bases that match TRBD2. CDR1 is SGHVS, CDR2 FNYEAQ, per germline. After removal of 2 bases from V and 6 bases from J, the junction contained 4 bases not matched to a gene. The CDR3 covers 14 residues.

The sample holds a few counts of this clonotype. The chain's CDR3 is CASSLGGFRANVLTF. The CDR3 bases are TGTGCCAGCAGCTTAGGGGGCTTTAGGGCCAACGTCCTGACTTTC. V usage is TRBV7-8 and J usage is TRBJ2-6; D may be TRBD1 (5 bases). Trimming stripped 1 base from V and 5 bases from J, with 9 bases between. The CDR3 is 15 amino acids. Germline CDR1 SGHVS, CDR2 FQNEAQ.

Many counts were recorded for this clonotype. The chain is built from TRBV7-2 and TRBJ2-3, with 7 bases aligning to TRBD2. The V gene's germline CDR1 is SGHTA and CDR2 FQGNSA. V shed 5 bases, J shed 3 bases, and the junction held 11 bases outside the gene matches. The length of the CDR3 is 16 residues. CDR3 region: CASSPLGGSTTDTQYF. The DNA for the CDR3 is TGTGCCAGCAGCCCTCTCGGGGGGAGCACAACAGATACGCAGTATTTT.

This sequence joins TRBV20-1 and TRBJ2-3; 7 bases agree with TRBD2. The junction had 8 bases not matched to a gene; V was cut back by 5 bases and J by 3 bases. The CDR3 loop spans 14 amino acids. Germline-derived CDR1 and CDR2 are DFQATT and SNEGSKA (reference sequence). CDR3 bases: TGCAGTGCTCCCCGACTAGCCGCGACAGATACGCAGTATTTT. It encodes CSAPRLAATDTQYF.

V usage is TRBV7-9 and J usage is TRBJ2-5; TRBD2 aligns across 12 bases. The CDR3 extends over 17 amino acids. The germline V gene has CDR1 SEHNR and CDR2 FQNEAQ (reference sequence). Losses at the gene ends were 1 base for V and 2 bases for J; bases not matched to a gene: 5. CDR3 DNA sequence: TGTGCCAGCAGCTTAGAGAGGACTAGCGGGGCTCAAGAGACCCAGTACTTC. Protein sequence: CASSLERTSGAQETQYF.

This clonotype was observed a handful of times. The CDR3 loop is CASSIQGTTNEKLFF. CDR3 nucleotides: TGTGCCAGCAGCATACAGGGAACGACTAATGAAAAACTGTTTTTT. This chain connects TRBV7-2 to TRBJ1-4; tentative D call: TRBD1 (6 bases). The CDR3 consists of 15 residues. CDR1 is SGHTA and CDR2 is FQGNSA in the germline V gene. Trimming pared 5 bases from V and 2 bases from J, leaving 12 bases between.

This clonotype was recorded a few times. This chain connects TRBV12-3 or TRBV12-4 to TRBJ2-3; 7 bases fit TRBD2. The V segment lost 8 bases and the J segment 3 bases; nucleotides outside the gene matches: 5. The CDR3 extends over 13 amino acids. CDR3 protein: CASRRRGTDTQYF. CDR3 nucleotide sequence: TGTGCCAGCCGGCGGCGGGGGACAGATACGCAGTATTTT.

This chain joins TRBV7-2 and TRBJ1-3, with TRBD1 as a possible D gene (5 bases). The CDR3 sequence is 16 residues long. V was clipped by 5 bases and J by 0 bases, with 14 bases between them. Germline CDR1 reads SGHTA; CDR2 reads FQGNSA. The CDR3 here is CASSTGSGDSGNTIYF. The CDR3 DNA reads as TGTGCCAGCAGCACGGGCTCGGGGGACTCTGGAAACACCATATATTTT. Using reference TRBV7-2 and TRBJ1-3 for the parts outside the CDR3, the full variable domain is GAGVSQSPSNKVTEKGKDVELRCDPISGHTALYWYRQSLGQGLEFLIYFQGNSAPDKSGLPSDRFSAERTGGSVSTLTIQRTQQEDSAVYLCASSTGSGDSGNTIYFGEGSWLTVV.

This clonotype was found many times. In DNA, the CDR3 is TGTGCCAGCAGCTTTAGCGGGACCGCTTCAGATACGCAGTATTTT. The encoded protein is CASSFSGTASDTQYF. The chain is built from TRBV7-2 and TRBJ2-3; 8 positions agree with TRBD2. Germline V CDR1 and CDR2: SGHTA, FQGNSA. This CDR3 is 15 amino acids long. J was trimmed by 4 bases and V by 3 bases; bases with no gene match: 6.

The sample holds one count of this clonotype. The chain has TRBV28 and TRBJ1-5; D is unclear. With 2 bases removed from V and 4 bases from J, the gap between germline ends came to 3 bases. The CDR3 extends over 12 amino acids. Looked up from germline, CDR1 is MDHEN and CDR2 is SYDVKM. The CDR3 coding sequence is TGTGCCAGCAGTTTAAAGAATCAGCCCCAGCATTTT. Protein product: CASSLKNQPQHF.

This clonotype was counted at least ten times. This chain connects TRBV20-1 to TRBJ1-5; D gene unclear. Looked up from germline, CDR1 is DFQATT and CDR2 is SNEGSKA (reference sequence). Trimming took 5 bases from V and 0 from J, leaving 11 bases between them. The CDR3 spans 14 residues. DNA of the CDR3: TGCAGTGCTCGCCAGCCGTATAGCAATCAGCCCCAGCATTTT. Protein: CSARQPYSNQPQHF.

This clonotype was seen more than once but under ten times. The rearrangement joins TRBV20-1 to TRBJ1-6, with 7 nucleotides matching TRBD1. CDR1 is DFQATT and CDR2 is SNEGSKA in the germline V gene (reference sequence). The J segment lost 6 bases and the V segment lost 6 bases, leaving 5 bases of the junction unmatched. The CDR3 totals 13 residues. CDR3 in DNA: TGCAGTGCAGGGACAGCGATTAATTCACCCCTCCACTTT. Protein product: CSAGTAINSPLHF.

The chain has TRBV7-3 and TRBJ2-5, with a tentative D call TRBD2 (6 bases). There are 13 residues in the CDR3. Trimming shortened V by 3 bases and J by 5 bases, and 10 bases separated the two germline ends. Germline CDR1 SGHTA, CDR2 FQGTGA. The CDR3 is CASSFGGVETQYF. CDR3 bases: TGTGCCAGCAGCTTCGGGGGTGTGGAGACCCAGTACTTC.

The chain couples TRBV7-9 to TRBJ1-4; maybe TRBD1 (5 bases). CDR1 and CDR2 (germline): SEHNR, FQNEAQ (reference sequence). V gave up 0 bases and J gave up 7 bases, with 12 bases separating them. CDR3 length equals 15 residues. The CDR3 coding sequence is TGTGCCAGCAGCTTAGCCAATACGGGGGGTGAAAAACTGTTTTTT. Amino acids: CASSLANTGGEKLFF.

The J gene is TRBJ2-2, the V gene TRBV7-2, with 8 bases lining up with TRBD2. Germline CDR1 and CDR2: SGHTA and FQGNSA. Trimming cost V 2 bases and J 5 bases; bases outside gene matches: 10. This CDR3 contains 17 residues. The CDR3 reads CASSLRLSGGRTGELFF. CDR3 sequence (DNA): TGTGCCAGCAGCTTACGTCTCTCGGGGGGGAGGACCGGGGAGCTGTTTTTT.

This clonotype showed up just a few times. The rearrangement uses TRBV12-3 or TRBV12-4 and TRBJ2-3; D not certain. The V end lost 7 bases, the J end lost 5 bases, and 7 bases lay between the germline ends. CDR3 length: 11 residues. The DNA of the CDR3 is TGTGCCAGCAAAATCTTAGATACGCAGTATTTT. Its translation is CASKILDTQYF.

This clonotype was observed a few times. The rearrangement joins TRBV4-3 to TRBJ2-7; possibly TRBD1 or TRBD2 for D (5 bases each). V dropped 1 base and J dropped 2 bases, with 9 bases sitting between them. Germline CDR1 is LGHNA and CDR2 is YSLEER. The CDR3 loop spans 14 amino acids. The CDR3 bases are TGCGCCAGCAGCCAAGGTCGGGGCCCCTACGAGCAGTACTTC. This encodes CASSQGRGPYEQYF.

This clonotype showed up just a few times. The rearrangement links TRBV13 to TRBJ2-3; the D gene is possibly TRBD1 (6 bases). V lost 5 bases and J lost 1, with 19 bases in between. Germline assignment: CDR1 PRHDT and CDR2 FYEKMQ (reference sequence). This CDR3 is built from 17 residues. CDR3 nucleotides: TGTGCCAGCAGCACGCTACCGGGACAAATGGGCACAGATACGCAGTATTTT. Translating gives CASSTLPGQMGTDTQYF.

J is TRBJ2-3 and V is TRBV29-1; D call uncertain. There are 12 residues in the CDR3. From germline, CDR1 is SQVTM and CDR2 ANQGSEA. V lost 3 bases, J lost 1 base, and 5 bases lay in between. This chain's CDR3 is CSVEVRTDTQYF. In nucleotides, the CDR3 is TGCAGCGTTGAGGTCCGCACAGATACGCAGTATTTT.

This chain uses TRBV7-2 with TRBJ2-5, with D tentatively TRBD2 (5 bases). The germline gives CDR1 SGHTA, CDR2 FQGNSA. The CDR3 loop spans 15 amino acids. V dropped 5 bases and J dropped 1 base, with 14 bases sitting between them. CDR3: CASSPASGPQETQYF. CDR3 sequence (DNA): TGTGCCAGCAGCCCGGCGAGCGGTCCCCAAGAGACCCAGTACTTC.